Each of the 7 T cell receptor beta chains below was sequenced from the same sample in a study of blood T cell repertoires in COVID-19. This table comes from immunoSEQ multiplex PCR, and its TCRdb copy is limited to in-frame clones, with some not included. The sample includes approximately 110,000 clones, roughly 80% of them seen just once. The sequenced sample was peripheral blood. These receptors came from a man between 45 and 60 years old with acute or convalescent COVID-19.

The V gene is TRBV7-3, the J gene TRBJ2-3, with a possible D match to TRBD1 (5 bases). Trimming stripped 1 base from V and 2 bases from J, with 10 bases between. The CDR3 contains 15 residues. Germline CDR1 is SGHTA and CDR2 is FQGTGA. CDR3 in DNA: TGTGCCAGCAGCTTAAGAGGACAACCCACAGATACGCAGTATTTT. It encodes CASSLRGQPTDTQYF.

The chain employs TRBV4-1 and TRBJ2-1; tentative D call: TRBD1 (5 bases). This CDR3 has 18 residues. Trimming pared 2 bases from V and 5 bases from J, leaving 22 bases between. The germline V gene encodes CDR1 MGHRA and CDR2 YSYEKL. The CDR3 loop reads CASSQNPQGAVGHNEQFF. The CDR3 DNA sequence: TGCGCCAGCAGCCAAAATCCCCAGGGTGCGGTTGGCCACAATGAGCAGTTCTTC.

J is TRBJ1-5 and V is TRBV5-8, with D unresolved. The germline V gene has CDR1 SGHTS and CDR2 YDEGEE. The V end was cut by 8 bases, the J end by 3 bases, with 9 bases between. The CDR3 sequence is 12 residues long. The CDR3 bases are TGTGCCAGTAGACTAAACAATCAGCCCCAGCATTTT. This encodes CASRLNNQPQHF.

This chain connects TRBV30 to TRBJ1-6, with 7 bases fitting TRBD1. This CDR3 spans 13 amino acids. The V gene's germline CDR1 is GTSNPN and CDR2 SVGIG (reference sequence). V gave up 0 bases and J gave up 10 bases; unmatched junction bases: 3. The CDR3 spells CAWSVAGGSPLHF. The CDR3 DNA reads TGTGCCTGGAGTGTAGCAGGGGGGTCACCCCTCCACTTT.

In its sample, this clone was seen a few times. DNA of the CDR3: TGTGCCAGCAGCTTGAGGGGCCGACAGGGCTATGGCTACACCTTC. It translates to CASSLRGRQGYGYTF. J is TRBJ1-2 and V is TRBV5-4, with 7 bases fitting TRBD1. The junction had 7 bases not matched to a gene; V was cut back by 1 base and J by 4 bases. Germline CDR1 is SGHNT and CDR2 is YYREEE (reference sequence). This CDR3 has 15 residues.

The chain is built from TRBV4-1 and TRBJ1-4; the match to TRBD1 covers 9 bases. The CDR3 totals 19 residues. Per the germline V gene, CDR1 is MGHRA and CDR2 is YSYEKL. J gave up 0 bases and V 1 base, and 9 bases lay outside the gene matches. The CDR3 loop reads CASSQVPGQGLTTNEKLFF. The CDR3 nucleotides are TGCGCCAGCAGCCAAGTCCCGGGACAGGGTTTGACAACTAATGAAAAACTGTTTTTT.

This clone showed up just once. The chain links TRBV5-6 to TRBJ2-4, with a possible D match to TRBD1 (6 bases). Deletions cut 4 bases from V and 6 bases from J, with 14 bases between. CDR3 length equals 14 residues. Germline loops: CDR1 SGHDT, CDR2 YYEEEE. CDR3 residues: CASSAQGPANIQYF. CDR3 bases: TGTGCCAGCAGCGCACAGGGTCCCGCAAACATTCAGTACTTC. The full variable domain, rest sourced from reference TRBV5-6 and TRBJ2-4, is DAGVTQSPTHLIKTRGQQVTLRCSPKSGHDTVSWYQQALGQGPQFIFQYYEEEERQRGNFPDRFSGHQFPNYSSELNVNALLLGDSALYLCASSAQGPANIQYFGAGTRLSVL.